What follows are 19 T cell receptor beta chains derived from one specimen sequenced in a study of T-cell reconstitution after alpha-beta-depleted transplantation in children. Preparing the TCRbeta library involved the use of unique molecular identifiers. Each CDR3 protein gets one entry after TCRdb re-called the PCR reads with MiXCR. This sample yields some 140,000 distinct CDR3 sequences, of which around a tenth are seen a single time; around 24% belongs to the top ten. Sequences were derived from PBMCs, mostly from graft donor cells, sampled 180 days after TCRalphabeta/CD19-depleted stem cell transplant. Receptor source: a girl in the first two years of life who had a stem cell transplant for combined immunodeficiency, so the T cells may come from the graft donor.

The V and J genes are TRBV5-4 and TRBJ2-5; 8 bases fit TRBD2. Germline V gives CDR1 SGHNT, CDR2 YYREEE (reference sequence). After removal of 0 bases from V and 3 bases from J, the junction contained 1 base not matched to a gene. The CDR3 contains 14 residues. The CDR3 DNA sequence: TGTGCCAGCAGCTTGGAACTAGCGGAAGAGACCCAGTACTTC. Residues: CASSLELAEETQYF.

This clonotype was seen a handful of times. The rearrangement uses TRBV12-3 or TRBV12-4 and TRBJ2-5; D not certain. CDR3 length: 14 amino acids. V was cut by 6 bases and J by 4 bases, with 15 bases left in between. The CDR3 DNA follows: TGTGCCAGCAGCCCCGGTCCCGCCCGAGAGACCCAGTACTTC. It specifies CASSPGPARETQYF.

This clonotype was counted a few times. Written as DNA, the CDR3 is TGTGCCAGCAGTGAATTTTTCTTGGGACATGGAACGGACGAGCAGTACTTC. Residues: CASSEFFLGHGTDEQYF. The chain is built from TRBV25-1 and TRBJ2-7; D may be TRBD1 (6 bases). CDR3 length equals 17 residues. Germline CDR1 reads MGHDK; CDR2 reads SYGVNS. Deletions cut 1 base from V and 5 bases from J, with 21 bases between.

This clonotype appeared a few times. The chain recombines TRBV27 with TRBJ2-7; tentative D call: TRBD1 (5 bases). The CDR3 length is 14 residues. The germline CDR1 and CDR2 sequences are MNHEY and SMNVEV (reference sequence). The V and J ends lost 3 bases and 2 bases respectively, with 11 bases between them. The CDR3 region has the DNA TGTGCCAGCAGTTTGGGGCGATACACCTACGAGCAGTACTTC. Its protein product is CASSLGRYTYEQYF.

This clonotype occurred a few times. The chain's CDR3 is CSAQSGRAFNEQFF. CDR3 nucleotide sequence: TGCAGTGCCCAGAGCGGGAGGGCCTTCAATGAGCAGTTCTTC. This chain joins TRBV20-1 and TRBJ2-1, with 10 bases that match TRBD2. Germline CDR1 DFQATT, CDR2 SNEGSKA (reference sequence). There are 14 residues in the CDR3. The trim removed 6 bases at V and 6 bases at J, leaving 8 bases unmatched.

The table lists this clonotype with many counts. The chain employs TRBV28 and TRBJ1-5; no reliable D call. Germline CDR1 MDHEN, CDR2 SYDVKM. Trimming cost V 2 bases and J 3 bases, with 11 bases left between them. The CDR3 is 15 amino acids. CDR3 residues: CASSLKAVINQPQHF. As DNA, the CDR3 is TGTGCCAGCAGTTTAAAGGCAGTCATCAATCAGCCCCAGCATTTT.

The sample holds many counts of this clonotype. The genes are TRBV10-3 and TRBJ1-1, with D unclear. CDR3 length: 12 amino acids. Trimming left V 7 bases short and J 4 bases short, with 10 bases between. Germline CDR1 is ENHRY and CDR2 is SYGVKD. Here the CDR3 reads CAINGLGTEAFF. The CDR3 region has the DNA TGTGCCATCAACGGACTAGGCACTGAAGCTTTCTTT.

The chain recombines TRBV3-1 with TRBJ2-1; 12 bases agree with TRBD2. Unmatched junction bases numbered 6, after V lost 10 bases and J lost 8 bases. CDR1 is LGHDT, CDR2 YNNKEL, per germline (reference sequence). The CDR3 covers 13 residues. This CDR3 is CAIRTSGTDEQFF. The CDR3 DNA follows: TGTGCCATCCGGACTAGCGGGACCGATGAGCAGTTCTTC.

The chain carries TRBV7-3 and TRBJ1-1, with unresolved D. The CDR3 is made up of 15 amino acids. The germline CDR1 and CDR2 sequences are SGHTA and FQGTGA. V was trimmed by 0 bases and J by 4 bases, leaving 12 bases between them. DNA for the CDR3: TGTGCCAGCAGCTTAACTGCGGGGTTGGGCACTGAAGCTTTCTTT. Residues: CASSLTAGLGTEAFF.

The chain has TRBV28 and TRBJ2-5, with D tentatively TRBD1 (5 bases). V lost 10 bases and J 2 bases, leaving 8 bases between the germline ends. Looked up from germline, CDR1 is MDHEN and CDR2 is SYDVKM. This CDR3 comprises 11 residues. CDR3: CAITGQETQYF. The CDR3 DNA reads TGTGCCATAACAGGTCAAGAGACCCAGTACTTC.

The chain carries TRBV9 and TRBJ2-3; the match to TRBD2 covers 7 bases. The CDR3 sequence is 15 residues long. J lost 0 bases, V lost 4 bases, and 5 bases had no gene match. Looked up from germline, CDR1 is SGDLS and CDR2 is YYNGEE. The CDR3 loop reads CASSPAGSSTDTQYF. CDR3 DNA sequence: TGTGCCAGCAGCCCAGCGGGGAGTAGCACAGATACGCAGTATTTT.

This clonotype was counted between two and nine times. The chain has TRBV12-3 or TRBV12-4 and TRBJ2-7, with 7 positions matching TRBD2. The length of the CDR3 is 15 residues. V was pared by 3 bases and J by 3 bases, with 8 bases of the junction left unmatched. Written as DNA, the CDR3 is TGTGCCAGCAGTTTCTGGGCGGGAGTTGGCTACGAGCAGTACTTC. Encoded protein: CASSFWAGVGYEQYF.

A few counts support this clonotype. V gene TRBV12-3 or TRBV12-4 combines with J gene TRBJ2-3; D may be TRBD1 or TRBD2 (5 bases each). Between the trimmed V and J ends, which lost 3 bases and 6 bases, there was a span of 16 bases. This CDR3 is 15 amino acids long. CDR3 residues: CASSLGLGSGDTQYF. DNA of the CDR3: TGTGCCAGCAGTTTGGGGCTGGGGAGTGGCGATACGCAGTATTTT.

This clonotype was observed at least ten times. The rearrangement links TRBV6-2 or TRBV6-3 to TRBJ2-2, with 8 bases fitting TRBD2. The CDR3 is 13 amino acids. Unmatched junction bases numbered 3, after V lost 5 bases and J lost 7 bases. Germline V gene lookup returns CDR1 MNHEY and CDR2 SVGEGT. The CDR3 nucleotides read TGTGCCAGCAGTCCGGGGGGGTTCGGGGAGCTGTTTTTT. Translation gives CASSPGGFGELFF.

This clonotype occurred a few times. This chain links TRBV20-1 with TRBJ1-1; 9 nucleotides match TRBD1. The germline V gene has CDR1 DFQATT and CDR2 SNEGSKA (reference sequence). The V and J ends lost 3 bases and 3 bases, in that order; junction bases with no gene match: 5. The CDR3 runs to 14 residues. CDR3 amino acids: CSARPNRGHTEAFF. The CDR3 DNA reads TGCAGTGCTAGGCCAAACAGGGGGCACACTGAAGCTTTCTTT.

The V call is TRBV6-2 or TRBV6-3, the J call TRBJ2-7, with 9 positions matching TRBD1. J gave up 3 bases and V 3 bases, and 3 bases lay outside the gene matches. There are 14 residues in the CDR3. From germline, CDR1 is MNHEY and CDR2 SVGEGT. The CDR3 DNA reads as TGTGCCAGCAGTTATTCGGGACAGGGCTACGAGCAGTACTTC. Residues: CASSYSGQGYEQYF.

The table lists this clonotype with a few counts. The chain employs TRBV12-3 or TRBV12-4 and TRBJ2-7; D ambiguous. The V end lost 2 bases, the J end lost 2 bases, and 7 bases lay between the germline ends. This CDR3 is built from 13 residues. The CDR3 is CASSLKLAYEQYF. CDR3 bases: TGTGCCAGCAGTTTAAAGCTCGCCTACGAGCAGTACTTC.

At least ten counts were recorded for this clonotype. V gene TRBV24-1 combines with J gene TRBJ1-5, with a weak D call TRBD1 (5 bases). Between the trimmed V and J ends, which lost 12 bases and 0 bases, there was a span of 14 bases. Germline loops: CDR1 KGHDR, CDR2 SFDVKD. The CDR3 is made up of 14 amino acids. The CDR3 DNA is TGTGCCGTCTCCCGGGACGGTAGCAATCAGCCCCAGCATTTT. Protein: CAVSRDGSNQPQHF.

This clonotype occurred a few times. DNA of the CDR3: TGCAGTGCTAGAGACCCATTTAGCACCATATATTTT. It yields the protein CSARDPFSTIYF. The chain combines TRBV20-1 with TRBJ1-3, with D hard to call. This CDR3 region has 12 residues. Between the trimmed V and J ends, which lost 0 bases and 9 bases, there was a span of 9 bases. Germline V gene data show CDR1 as DFQATT and CDR2 as SNEGSKA (reference sequence).